Described below is a single TCR beta chain sequence and its context. Its target is unknown. PCR was performed using 60 Vbeta and 13 Jbeta primers. The protocol was immunoSEQ multiplex PCR, while the TCRdb copy is restricted to in-frame clones and leaves out a portion. The sample lists 170,000 or so clones, roughly 80% seen once, with approximately 3.1% in the top ten. This CDR3 has 11 amino acids. Germline V gives CDR1 SNHLY, CDR2 FYNNEI. V lost 4 bases and J lost 4, with 5 bases in between. These data are taken from a study of cytomegalovirus exposure and HLA in healthy donors. Background on the study: Inside one of the first data releases sat about 85 million unique TCRs taken from HLA-typed donors. Points from the study as a whole: Common viral pathogens were later found to be apparently linked to several of the most significant clusters.

While unrecorded immune exposures were likely, the donors were nominally healthy when sampled. Sequenced input: PBMCs. This TCR derives from a woman in her forties in good health and CMV-seronegative. V usage is TRBV2 and J usage is TRBJ2-7; D not certain. CDR3 sequence: CASSGQYEQYF. The CDR3 DNA follows: TGTGCCAGCAGTGGACAATACGAGCAGTACTTC.